A single TCR beta chain is shown here with its context. What it binds is unknown. The source of the sample is a study of lymphopenia after photon versus proton radiotherapy. Study results and limitations: Oligoclonal CD8+ Temra expansion after nadir drove photon patients' diversity drop. Better survival with proton therapy was suggested as possible, not demonstrated. Photon-treated patients lost naive T cells and TCR diversity; proton-treated stayed stable.

The V end was cut by 4 bases, the J end by 3 bases, with 9 bases between. This CDR3 contains 14 residues. The germline gives CDR1 MGHRA, CDR2 YSYEKL. Clones were sequenced by immunoSEQ multiplex PCR, and TCRdb holds only the in-frame ones, with some missing. Here the sample spans around 63,000 clones, approximately 83% being singletons. The genes are TRBV4-1 and TRBJ1-4, with D uncertain. The source was peripheral blood, collected from a patient treated with photon-based radiotherapy. The receptor comes from a man aged 35 to 55 with gastric cancer. The CDR3 sequence is CASSLGLANEKLFF. The CDR3 DNA reads as TGCGCCAGCAGCCTGGGCCTGGCTAATGAAAAACTGTTTTTT.